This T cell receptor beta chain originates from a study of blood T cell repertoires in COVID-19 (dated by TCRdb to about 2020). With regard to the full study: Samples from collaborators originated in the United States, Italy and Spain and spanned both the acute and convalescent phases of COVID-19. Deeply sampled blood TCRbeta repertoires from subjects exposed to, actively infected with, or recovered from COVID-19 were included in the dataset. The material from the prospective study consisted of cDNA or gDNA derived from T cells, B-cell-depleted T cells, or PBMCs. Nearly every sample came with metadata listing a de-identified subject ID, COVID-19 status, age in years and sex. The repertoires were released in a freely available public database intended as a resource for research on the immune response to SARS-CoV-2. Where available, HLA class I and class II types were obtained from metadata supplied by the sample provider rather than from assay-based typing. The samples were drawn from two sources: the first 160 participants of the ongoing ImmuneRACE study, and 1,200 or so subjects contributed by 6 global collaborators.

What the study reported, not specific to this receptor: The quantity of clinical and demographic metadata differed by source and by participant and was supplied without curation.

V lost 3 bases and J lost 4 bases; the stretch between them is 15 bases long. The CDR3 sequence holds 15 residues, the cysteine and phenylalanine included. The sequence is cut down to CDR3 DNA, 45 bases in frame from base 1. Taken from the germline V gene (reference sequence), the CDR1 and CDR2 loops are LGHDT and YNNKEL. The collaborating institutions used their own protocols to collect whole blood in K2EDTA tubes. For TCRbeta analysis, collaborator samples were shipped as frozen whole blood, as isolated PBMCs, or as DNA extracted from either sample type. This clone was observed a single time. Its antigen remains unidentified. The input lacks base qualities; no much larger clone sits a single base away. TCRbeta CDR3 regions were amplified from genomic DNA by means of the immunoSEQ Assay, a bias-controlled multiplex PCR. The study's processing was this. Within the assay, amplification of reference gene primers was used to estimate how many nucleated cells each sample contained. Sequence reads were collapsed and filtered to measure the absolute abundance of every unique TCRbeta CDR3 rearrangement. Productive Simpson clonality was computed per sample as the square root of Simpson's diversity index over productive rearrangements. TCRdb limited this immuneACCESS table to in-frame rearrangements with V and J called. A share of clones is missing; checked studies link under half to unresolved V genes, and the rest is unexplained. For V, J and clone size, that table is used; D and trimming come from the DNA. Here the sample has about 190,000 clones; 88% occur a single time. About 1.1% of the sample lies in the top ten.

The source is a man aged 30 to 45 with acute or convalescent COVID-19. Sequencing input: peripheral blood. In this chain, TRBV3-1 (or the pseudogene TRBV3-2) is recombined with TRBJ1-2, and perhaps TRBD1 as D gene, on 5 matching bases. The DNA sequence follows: TGTGCCAGCAGCCAGATCCGGCAGGGCAGCTATGGCTACACCTTC. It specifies CASSQIRQGSYGYTF.